Here is one TCR beta chain with its context. What it binds is unknown. The CDR3 runs to 15 residues. In germline, CDR1 is MNHNS, CDR2 SASEGT. V lost 2 bases to trimming and J lost 6 bases; unmatched junction nucleotides: 2. These data originate in a study of regulatory T cells in long-lasting Graves disease. Study summary: Patients with persistent Graves' disease had over 5 years of antithyroid drugs and persistent TSH receptor antibodies. Points from the study as a whole: Thyroid tissue was not sampled; only peripheral blood was. Lower TCR diversity characterized persistent Graves' patients relative to newly diagnosed patients.

Both iRepertoire HTBI primers and Arm-PCR of CDR3 regions were used to build the TCR beta libraries. One entry per CDR3 protein, called by TCRdb with MiXCR from the multiplex PCR reads. The sample holds fewer than 400,000 distinct CDR3 sequences; less than 25% are singletons and the top ten take around 20%. The time point was: persistent/refractory GD, antithyroid drugs over 5 years with positive TRAb. The TCR library was prepared using RNA isolated from PBMCs. Patients of an endocrinology department in Xi'an, China, were included. This clonotype was obtained from a female donor with Graves disease. The chain uses TRBV6-1 and TRBJ2-2; TRBD2 matches 11 bases. The sample was peripheral blood mononuclear cells (PBMCs), taken when the disease was refractory, from a patient treated with antithyroid drugs. The CDR3 loop is CASSEMGLAAGELFF. The CDR3 bases are TGTGCCAGCAGTGAAATGGGACTAGCGGCCGGGGAGCTGTTTTTT.